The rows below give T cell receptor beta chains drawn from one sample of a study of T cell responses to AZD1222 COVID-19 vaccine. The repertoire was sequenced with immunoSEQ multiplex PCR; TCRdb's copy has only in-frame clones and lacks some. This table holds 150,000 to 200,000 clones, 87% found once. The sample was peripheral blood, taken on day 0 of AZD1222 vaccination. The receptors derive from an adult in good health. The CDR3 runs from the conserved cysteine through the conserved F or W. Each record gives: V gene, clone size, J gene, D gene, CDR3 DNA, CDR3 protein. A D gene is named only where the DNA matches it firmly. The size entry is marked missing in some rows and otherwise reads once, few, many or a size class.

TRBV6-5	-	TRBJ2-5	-	TGTGCCAGTACACTAGGCCAAGAGACCCAGTACTTC	CASTLGQETQYF
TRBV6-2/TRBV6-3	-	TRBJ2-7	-	TGTGCCAGCAGCCCTCCGGGTGCGTCCTACGAGCAGTACTTC	CASSPPGASYEQYF
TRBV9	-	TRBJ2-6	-	TGTGCCAGCAGCAGACATTCCACCCCAGCGGGGGCCAACGTCCTGACTTTC	CASSRHSTPAGANVLTF
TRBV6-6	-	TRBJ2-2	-	TGTGCCAGCTCAAGAGGGACCGGGGAGCTGTTTTTT	CASSRGTGELFF
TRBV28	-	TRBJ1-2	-	TGTGCCAGCAGTTCCGCAGGGGAGGCTAACTATGGCTACACCTTC	CASSSAGEANYGYTF
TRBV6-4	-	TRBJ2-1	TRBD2	TGTGCCAGCAGTGACCGGCTAGCGGGGATCAATGAGCAGTTCTTC	CASSDRLAGINEQFF
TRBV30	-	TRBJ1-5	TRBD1	TGTGCCTGGAGTGTGCCAGGGGGCGGCAATCAGCCCCAGCATTTT	CAWSVPGGGNQPQHF
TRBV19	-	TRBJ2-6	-	TGTGCCAGTCTCGCGACAGGTGGGGCCAACGTCCTGACTTTC	CASLATGGANVLTF
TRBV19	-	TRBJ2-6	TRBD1	TGTGCCAGTAGTACGTCCGGGACAGCTTCTGGGGCCAACGTCCTGACTTTC	CASSTSGTASGANVLTF
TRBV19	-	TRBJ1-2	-	TGTGCCAGTAGTATCCCAGGAGAAGAATCCGGCTACACCTTC	CASSIPGEESGYTF
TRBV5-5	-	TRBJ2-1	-	TGTGCCAGCAGCTGGGACGTCACCAATGAGCAGTTCTTC	CASSWDVTNEQFF
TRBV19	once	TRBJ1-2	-	TGTGCCAGTAGTTCCGGGACACGAAGCTATGGCTACACCTTC	CASSSGTRSYGYTF
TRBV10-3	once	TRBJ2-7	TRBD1	TGTGCCATCAGTGATAGAGCAGGGGGCGTCTACGAGCAGTACTTC	CAISDRAGGVYEQYF
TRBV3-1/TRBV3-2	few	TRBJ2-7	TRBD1	TGTGCCAGCAGCCAAGATGGGACAGCGTTCTACGAGCAGTACTTC	CASSQDGTAFYEQYF
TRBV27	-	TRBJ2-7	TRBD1	TGTGCCAGCAGACGGGCAGGGGGCGCCGAGCAGTACTTC	CASRRAGGAEQYF
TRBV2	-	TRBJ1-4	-	TGTGCCAGCAGGGGAACAGGGATAAGGAATGAAAAACTGTTTTTT	CASRGTGIRNEKLFF
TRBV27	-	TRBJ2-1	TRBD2	TGTGCCAGCAGATACCTAGCGGGAGTAGTCAGTCAGGAGCAGTTCTTC	CASRYLAGVVSQEQFF
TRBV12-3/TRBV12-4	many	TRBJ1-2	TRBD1	TGTGCCAGCAGTGTTAAACAGGGGGCGACCTTC	CASSVKQGATF
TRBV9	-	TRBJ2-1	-	TGTGCCAGCAGCATAATGGACATCGGTGAGCAGTTCTTC	CASSIMDIGEQFF
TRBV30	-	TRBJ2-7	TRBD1	TGTGCCTGGAGTGTAGGACAGGCCTACGAGCAGTACTTC	CAWSVGQAYEQYF
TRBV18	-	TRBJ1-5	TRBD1	TGTGCCAGCTCACCGCAGACAGGGGGCACGGAGCCCCAGCATTTT	CASSPQTGGTEPQHF
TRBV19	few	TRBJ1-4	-	TGTGCCAGCCTAAAGACATTCAGGAGGACTAATGAAAAACTGTTTTTT	CASLKTFRRTNEKLFF
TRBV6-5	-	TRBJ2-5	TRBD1	TGTGCCAGCAGCCGGGGACAGGGTAGAGGAGAGACCCAGTACTTC	CASSRGQGRGETQYF
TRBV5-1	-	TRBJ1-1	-	TGCGCCAGCAGCTTAGGGATAAACACTGAAGCTTTCTTT	CASSLGINTEAFF
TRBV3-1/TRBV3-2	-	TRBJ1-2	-	TGTGCCAGCAGCCAATCCCCCGGGGGCGGCTACACCTTC	CASSQSPGGGYTF